This TCR beta chain was sequenced in a study of identical twins. Study-wide points: Twin pairs had excess sharing that was weaker in beta out-of-frame sequences. For cord blood, abundant beta clonotypes had fewer insertions, unlike memory repertoires, which showed none.

Germline values: CDR1 MGHDK, CDR2 SYGVNS. This CDR3 has 14 amino acids. The junction had 5 bases not matched to a gene; V was cut back by 6 bases and J by 6 bases. This clonotype turned up a few times. Its antigen is undetermined. Each donor was a healthy Caucasian. Unique molecular identifiers were present on the cDNA, which also gained a universal primer site by template switching. TCRdb itself ran the 5' RACE reads through MiXCR, one entry per CDR3 protein. The table lists about 390,000 distinct CDR3 sequences, 9% of them singletons, with 8.5% to 10% in the top ten. The chain is built from TRBV25-1 and TRBJ1-6; 7 positions agree with TRBD1. Sequencing was performed on naive T cells sorted from blood. The clonotype originates from a woman in her fifties or sixties in good health. Here the CDR3 reads CASRGTGANSPLHF. CDR3 DNA: TGTGCCAGCAGGGGAACAGGGGCTAATTCACCCCTCCACTTT.